This TCR beta chain is from a study of CD8 T cells in ankylosing spondylitis. TCRdb redid the calling of the 5' RACE reads with MiXCR, one entry per CDR3 protein. This sample has a few hundred thousand distinct CDR3 sequences, with approximately 7.3% found just once. With 6 bases removed from V and 0 bases from J, the gap between germline ends came to 9 bases. Looked up from germline, CDR1 is MNHEY and CDR2 is SMNVEV (reference sequence). The CDR3 consists of 13 residues. Study-wide results and caveats: Among TCR beta sequences, a motif of under ten highly homologous variants appeared characteristic of ankylosing spondylitis blood. A number of the motif variants had already been described in reactive arthritis synovial fluid and blood. Disease-associated clonotypes exhibited CD8+ identity and were relatively infrequent in peripheral blood.

There are many counts of this clonotype. Its antigen remains unknown. This rearrangement joins TRBV27 to TRBJ2-7; D might be TRBD2 (5 bases). The sequence was obtained from a male donor with ankylosing spondylitis. The sequenced sample consisted of blood, either unsorted or a sorted T cell fraction (not recorded which). In DNA form, the CDR3 reads TGTGCCAGCAGCGTGGGGAGCTCCTACGAGCAGTACTTC. It encodes CASSVGSSYEQYF.